Listed below are T cell receptor beta chains from one sample, sequenced in a study of blood T cells in healthy people across ages. Each CDR3 protein is one row after TCRdb ran MiXCR on the 5' RACE reads. The sample has approximately 960,000 distinct CDR3 sequences, 29% seen once. Another study also made use of these data, one on T cells of mothers and their children.

The sequenced sample consisted of blood. The source of these receptors is a woman aged 40 to 50 in good health. CDR3s include the opening cysteine and the closing phenylalanine or tryptophan. The order of the fields is J gene, V gene, clone size, D gene, CDR3 protein, CDR3 DNA. D genes are given only for firm matches. Clone size appears in some rows only: once, few, many, or a class for an expanded clone.

J gene: TRBJ2-7; V gene: TRBV7-8; clone size: -; D gene: -; CDR3 protein: CASSPGHYGQYF; CDR3 DNA: TGTGCCAGCAGCCCGGGGCACTACGGGCAGTACTTC
J gene: TRBJ2-5; V gene: TRBV29-1; clone size: many; D gene: -; CDR3 protein: CSVGHSGETQYF; CDR3 DNA: TGCAGCGTTGGTCACTCGGGAGAGACCCAGTACTTC
J gene: TRBJ2-3; V gene: TRBV29-1; clone size: once; D gene: -; CDR3 protein: CSVGGPESDTQYF; CDR3 DNA: TGCAGCGTCGGCGGACCGGAATCAGATACGCAGTATTTT
J gene: TRBJ2-3; V gene: TRBV7-3; clone size: once; D gene: -; CDR3 protein: CASSSLLGADTQYF; CDR3 DNA: TGTGCCAGCAGCTCCCTGCTCGGGGCAGATACGCAGTATTTT
J gene: TRBJ2-2; V gene: TRBV14; clone size: -; D gene: -; CDR3 protein: CASRPQTISYTGELFF; CDR3 DNA: TGTGCCAGCCGGCCACAGACTATCTCCTACACCGGGGAGCTGTTTTTT
J gene: TRBJ2-2; V gene: TRBV7-3; clone size: once; D gene: -; CDR3 protein: CASSFRGRVATGERFF; CDR3 DNA: TGTGCCAGCAGCTTTAGGGGCAGGGTGGCCACCGGGGAGCGGTTTTTT
J gene: TRBJ2-3; V gene: TRBV6-6; clone size: few; D gene: TRBD1; CDR3 protein: CATGGSADTQYF; CDR3 DNA: TGTGCAACAGGGGGTAGCGCAGATACGCAGTATTTT
J gene: TRBJ2-3; V gene: TRBV7-2; clone size: few; D gene: TRBD2; CDR3 protein: CASSSEAPSGVIGTQYF; CDR3 DNA: TGTGCCAGCAGCTCCGAGGCTCCTAGCGGGGTAATAGGTACGCAGTATTTT
J gene: TRBJ2-5; V gene: TRBV10-3; clone size: -; D gene: TRBD2; CDR3 protein: CAIREGLAGGHQETQYF; CDR3 DNA: TGTGCCATCCGTGAGGGACTAGCAGGGGGTCACCAAGAGACCCAGTACTTC
J gene: TRBJ2-3; V gene: TRBV3-1; clone size: -; D gene: -; CDR3 protein: CASSHRSAYIGTDTQYF; CDR3 DNA: TGTGCCAGCAGCCATCGATCGGCGTACATCGGCACAGATACGCAGTATTTT
J gene: TRBJ2-3; V gene: TRBV10-3; clone size: -; D gene: -; CDR3 protein: CAISDPPGTDTQYF; CDR3 DNA: TGTGCCATCAGTGACCCGCCGGGTACAGATACGCAGTATTTT
J gene: TRBJ2-1; V gene: TRBV27; clone size: many; D gene: TRBD2; CDR3 protein: CATKRGSQNEQFF; CDR3 DNA: TGTGCCACCAAGCGGGGTTCGCAGAATGAGCAGTTCTTC
J gene: TRBJ1-1; V gene: TRBV7-9; clone size: few; D gene: -; CDR3 protein: CASLGTATEAFF; CDR3 DNA: TGTGCCAGCCTCGGGACCGCCACTGAAGCTTTCTTT
J gene: TRBJ2-7; V gene: TRBV29-1; clone size: many; D gene: TRBD2; CDR3 protein: CSVGLAGGSYEQYF; CDR3 DNA: TGCAGCGTTGGTTTAGCGGGGGGATCCTACGAGCAGTACTTC
J gene: TRBJ2-1; V gene: TRBV3-1; clone size: -; D gene: -; CDR3 protein: CASSPKGNWNEQFF; CDR3 DNA: TGTGCCAGCAGCCCTAAGGGAAACTGGAATGAGCAGTTCTTC
J gene: TRBJ2-5; V gene: TRBV5-1; clone size: -; D gene: -; CDR3 protein: CASSSPGGEAQYF; CDR3 DNA: TGCGCCAGCAGCTCCCCAGGGGGGGAGGCCCAGTACTTC
J gene: TRBJ2-1; V gene: TRBV4-1; clone size: many; D gene: TRBD1; CDR3 protein: CASSQEGQAIYNEQFF; CDR3 DNA: TGCGCCAGCAGCCAAGAAGGACAGGCGATCTACAATGAGCAGTTCTTC
J gene: TRBJ2-3; V gene: TRBV12-3/TRBV12-4; clone size: -; D gene: -; CDR3 protein: CASFGGLGTDAQYF; CDR3 DNA: TGTGCCAGTTTTGGGGGTTTGGGCACAGATGCGCAGTATTTT
J gene: TRBJ1-1; V gene: TRBV27; clone size: -; D gene: -; CDR3 protein: CASSSFTGREAFF; CDR3 DNA: TGTGCCAGCAGTTCCTTTACAGGGCGAGAGGCTTTCTTT
J gene: TRBJ1-2; V gene: TRBV30; clone size: -; D gene: -; CDR3 protein: CAWSGYGYTF; CDR3 DNA: TGTGCCTGGAGTGGGTATGGCTACACCTTC
J gene: TRBJ2-3; V gene: TRBV29-1; clone size: few; D gene: -; CDR3 protein: CSVEGEGARNLAGQLGDTQYF; CDR3 DNA: TGCAGCGTTGAAGGGGAGGGGGCGAGAAACCTAGCAGGGCAGCTCGGAGATACGCAGTATTTT
J gene: TRBJ2-7; V gene: TRBV7-2; clone size: many; D gene: TRBD2; CDR3 protein: CASSQTSAPSYEQYF; CDR3 DNA: TGTGCCAGCAGCCAAACTAGCGCACCCTCCTACGAGCAGTACTTC
J gene: TRBJ2-5; V gene: TRBV29-1; clone size: many; D gene: -; CDR3 protein: CSVGTLYQGTQYF; CDR3 DNA: TGCAGCGTTGGAACCCTTTACCAAGGGACCCAGTACTTC
J gene: TRBJ1-2; V gene: TRBV28; clone size: -; D gene: -; CDR3 protein: CASSFEEANYGYTF; CDR3 DNA: TGTGCCAGCAGTTTTGAGGAAGCTAACTATGGCTACACCTTC
J gene: TRBJ2-7; V gene: TRBV9; clone size: few; D gene: -; CDR3 protein: CASSVGGQNYEQYF; CDR3 DNA: TGTGCCAGCAGCGTAGGTGGGCAGAACTACGAGCAGTACTTC
J gene: TRBJ2-7; V gene: TRBV29-1; clone size: -; D gene: -; CDR3 protein: CSVGVGTGEQYF; CDR3 DNA: TGCAGCGTTGGGGTGGGAACTGGCGAGCAGTACTTC
J gene: TRBJ2-5; V gene: TRBV28; clone size: many; D gene: -; CDR3 protein: CASSLGGSRDQETQYF; CDR3 DNA: TGTGCCAGCAGTTTAGGGGGCTCCCGAGACCAAGAGACCCAGTACTTC
J gene: TRBJ1-2; V gene: TRBV5-1; clone size: -; D gene: -; CDR3 protein: CASSLFGVWNYGYTF; CDR3 DNA: TGCGCCAGCAGCTTGTTTGGGGTCTGGAACTATGGCTACACCTTC
J gene: TRBJ2-7; V gene: TRBV27; clone size: -; D gene: -; CDR3 protein: CASSLSPTSYEQYF; CDR3 DNA: TGTGCCAGCAGTTTGTCCCCAACTTCCTACGAGCAGTACTTC
J gene: TRBJ1-5; V gene: TRBV20-1; clone size: many; D gene: -; CDR3 protein: CSALTDPNQPQHF; CDR3 DNA: TGCAGTGCGTTGACGGACCCCAATCAGCCCCAGCATTTT
J gene: TRBJ1-1; V gene: TRBV5-1; clone size: -; D gene: -; CDR3 protein: CASSVRPDTGDTEAFF; CDR3 DNA: TGCGCCAGCAGCGTGAGGCCCGACACGGGGGACACTGAAGCTTTCTTT
J gene: TRBJ1-4; V gene: TRBV7-2; clone size: few; D gene: -; CDR3 protein: CASSSDGLVRKLFF; CDR3 DNA: TGTGCCAGCAGCTCTGACGGTCTCGTCCGAAAACTGTTTTTT
J gene: TRBJ2-7; V gene: TRBV18; clone size: -; D gene: TRBD2; CDR3 protein: CASSPGTSGTYEQYF; CDR3 DNA: TGTGCCAGCTCACCAGGGACTAGCGGGACCTACGAGCAGTACTTC